The present T cell receptor (beta chain) was sequenced within a study of T cells in Graves' hyperthyroidism and ophthalmopathy. Whole-study findings and limits: Peripheral blood also featured most of the thyroid clonotypes expanded above 0.001.

The TCR beta CDR3 regions underwent amplification using RNA transcripts as the source. Researchers ran a first-round RT-PCR on the TCR CDR3 using the HTBI primer set. MiXCR, run by TCRdb on the multiplex PCR reads, gives a single entry per CDR3 protein. The repertoire holds about 530,000 distinct CDR3 sequences, with approximately 17% as singletons. Patients with uncontrolled infections, other autoimmune diseases, pregnancy or lactation were excluded. This clonotype was seen a handful of times. Its antigen remains unidentified. CDR3 length equals 17 residues. Germline V gene sequence: CDR1 SGHRS, CDR2 YFSETQ. V lost 2 bases, J lost 7 bases, and 15 bases stayed unmatched.

The genes are TRBV5-1 and TRBJ2-1, with 7 bases matching TRBD2. The material sequenced was blood. This TCR derives from a young woman with Graves' ophthalmopathy. CDR3 nucleotides: TGCGCCAGCAGCTTATCCGGCGGGGGTAATGGTATTAATGAGCAGTTCTTC. Amino acids: CASSLSGGGNGINEQFF.